One sample yielded the 6 T cell receptor beta chains listed below, sequenced in a study of blood T cell repertoires in COVID-19. Some clones are missing from TCRdb's copy, which holds only in-frame ones; the method was immunoSEQ multiplex PCR. The table records around 150,000 clones, about 90% of them present only once. The source material was peripheral blood. All receptors derive from a man aged 25 to 40 with COVID-19, enrolled during active disease.

The V and J genes are TRBV12-3 or TRBV12-4 and TRBJ1-1; D gene uncertain. The V and J ends lost 8 bases and 1 base respectively, with 5 bases between them. The CDR3 is 11 amino acids. The CDR3, as DNA: TGTGCCAGCCGACAGAACACTGAAGCTTTCTTT. It translates to CASRQNTEAFF.

V and J are TRBV2 and TRBJ1-5; D might be TRBD1 (5 bases). Germline V gene sequence: CDR1 SNHLY, CDR2 FYNNEI. This CDR3 is 14 amino acids long. Between the trimmed V and J ends, which lost 8 bases and 2 bases, there was a span of 13 bases. CDR3 DNA sequence: TGTGCCAGCCAGGGCGCTTTGGGCAATCAGCCCCAGCATTTT. It is translated as CASQGALGNQPQHF.

V gene TRBV12-3 or TRBV12-4 combines with J gene TRBJ1-2; no clear D gene. The CDR3 spans 13 residues. V lost 0 bases and J lost 2, with 4 bases in between. CDR3 in DNA: TGTGCCAGCAGTTTAGCGGCAAACTATGGCTACACCTTC. Amino acid sequence: CASSLAANYGYTF.

V gene TRBV7-8 combines with J gene TRBJ1-2; a weak D match, TRBD1 (6 bases). Germline values: CDR1 SGHVS, CDR2 FQNEAQ. CDR3 length: 15 residues. V gave up 4 bases and J gave up 8 bases, with 20 bases separating them. The CDR3 DNA reads as TGTGCCAGCAGCTGGGCGGGGGCCCCGGGAGACGGCTACACCTTC. It is translated as CASSWAGAPGDGYTF. Looking up the rest from reference TRBV7-8 and TRBJ1-2 gives the full variable domain: GAGVSQSPRYKVAKRGQDVALRCDPISGHVSLFWYQQALGQGPEFLTYFQNEAQLDKSGLPSDRFFAERPEGSVSTLKIQRTQQEDSAVYLCASSWAGAPGDGYTFGSGTRLTVV.

The chain links TRBV28 to TRBJ2-3, with 14 bases aligning to TRBD2. Germline V CDR1 and CDR2: MDHEN, SYDVKM. V was clipped by 4 bases and J by 5 bases; unmatched bases: 8. This CDR3 comprises 17 residues. CDR3 sequence reads: CASSSATSGRALDTQYF. DNA of the CDR3: TGTGCCAGCAGTTCCGCGACTAGCGGGAGGGCCCTAGATACGCAGTATTTT.

This chain connects TRBV11-2 to TRBJ1-5; D is uncertain. Deletions cut 1 base from V and 9 bases from J, with 10 bases between. Germline CDR1 and CDR2: SGHAT and FQNNGV. This CDR3 has 13 residues. The CDR3, as DNA: TGTGCCAGCAGCTTAGGAGGGCTTTCGCCCCAGCATTTT. It codes for CASSLGGLSPQHF.